The T cell receptor beta chain described here comes from a study of OX40 agonist ivuxolimab in advanced cancers. On this clone itself: The antigen remains unidentified.

The CDR3 has 14 residues. Germline values: CDR1 KGHSH, CDR2 LQKENI. Trimming removed 4 bases from V and 1 base from J, with 10 bases in between. The data were produced by immunoSEQ multiplex PCR, yet TCRdb's version contains in-frame clones alone and is incomplete. The table includes roughly 97,000 clones, roughly nine tenths detected once. Study conclusions and caveats: Specificity for antigen went undetermined in the expanded peripheral T cells.

This receptor was obtained from an adult with an advanced solid tumor such as melanoma, head and neck, liver or kidney cancer. Here the sequenced sample was CD4+ or CD8+ T cells sorted from blood, taken in a trial of the OX40 agonist ivuxolimab. This chain connects TRBV18 to TRBJ1-1, with D possibly matching TRBD1 (5 bases). The CDR3 sequence: CASSRTQGNTEAFF. The CDR3 DNA reads as TGTGCCAGCTCACGAACTCAGGGGAACACTGAAGCTTTCTTT.